This TCR beta chain was retrieved from a study of cytomegalovirus exposure and HLA in healthy donors. PCR was performed using 60 Vbeta and 13 Jbeta primers. TCRdb keeps only in-frame clones here, not all; method: immunoSEQ multiplex PCR. The table has roughly 300,000 clones, 70% to 90% seen once; the top ten hold less than 4%. This clone was seen a single time. Its antigen is not known. Findings and limits, study-wide: Excluded: some indistinguishable V segments such as TRBV6-2 and TRBV6-3.

Between the trimmed V and J ends, which lost 0 bases and 5 bases, there was a span of 14 bases. The germline V gene encodes CDR1 SGHAT and CDR2 FQNNGV. The length of the CDR3 is 15 residues. The TCR originated in a man aged 35 to 55 in good health and CMV-seropositive. Sequenced material: PBMCs. The J gene is TRBJ2-7, the V gene TRBV11-2; possibly TRBD1 for D (5 bases). DNA for the CDR3: TGTGCCAGCAGCTTAGATCTAGGGGCACAGAACGAGCAGTACTTC. This translates into CASSLDLGAQNEQYF. Using reference TRBV11-2 and TRBJ2-7 for the parts outside the CDR3, the full variable domain is EAGVAQSPRYKIIEKRQSVAFWCNPISGHATLYWYQQILGQGPKLLIQFQNNGVVDDSQLPKDRFSAERLKGVDSTLKIQPAKLEDSAVYLCASSLDLGAQNEQYFGPGTRLTVT.